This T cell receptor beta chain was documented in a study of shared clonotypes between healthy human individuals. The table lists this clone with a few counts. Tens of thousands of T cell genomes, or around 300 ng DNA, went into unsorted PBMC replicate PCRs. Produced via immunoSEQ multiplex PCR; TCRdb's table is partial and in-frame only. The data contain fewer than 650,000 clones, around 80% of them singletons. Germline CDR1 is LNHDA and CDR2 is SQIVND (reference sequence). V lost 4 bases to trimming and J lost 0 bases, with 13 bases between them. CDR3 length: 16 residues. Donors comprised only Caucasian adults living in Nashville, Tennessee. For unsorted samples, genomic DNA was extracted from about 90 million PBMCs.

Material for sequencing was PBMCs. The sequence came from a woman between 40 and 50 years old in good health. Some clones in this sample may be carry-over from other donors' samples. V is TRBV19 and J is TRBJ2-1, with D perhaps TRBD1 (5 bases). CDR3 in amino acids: CASSNPDTTSYNEQFF. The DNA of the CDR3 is TGTGCCAGTAGTAATCCGGACACTACCTCCTACAATGAGCAGTTCTTC.